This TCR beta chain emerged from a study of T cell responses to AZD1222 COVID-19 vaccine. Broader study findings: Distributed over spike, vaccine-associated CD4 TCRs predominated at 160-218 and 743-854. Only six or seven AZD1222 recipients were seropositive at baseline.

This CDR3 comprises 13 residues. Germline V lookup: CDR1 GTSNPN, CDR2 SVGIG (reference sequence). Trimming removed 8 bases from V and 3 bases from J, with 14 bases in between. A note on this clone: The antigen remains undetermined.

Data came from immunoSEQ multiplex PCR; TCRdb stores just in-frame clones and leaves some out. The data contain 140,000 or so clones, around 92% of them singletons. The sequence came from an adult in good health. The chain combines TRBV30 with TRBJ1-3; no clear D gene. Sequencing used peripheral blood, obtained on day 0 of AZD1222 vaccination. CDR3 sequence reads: CAGGRFYGNTIYF. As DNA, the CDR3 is TGTGCCGGAGGTCGGTTCTATGGAAACACCATATATTTT.